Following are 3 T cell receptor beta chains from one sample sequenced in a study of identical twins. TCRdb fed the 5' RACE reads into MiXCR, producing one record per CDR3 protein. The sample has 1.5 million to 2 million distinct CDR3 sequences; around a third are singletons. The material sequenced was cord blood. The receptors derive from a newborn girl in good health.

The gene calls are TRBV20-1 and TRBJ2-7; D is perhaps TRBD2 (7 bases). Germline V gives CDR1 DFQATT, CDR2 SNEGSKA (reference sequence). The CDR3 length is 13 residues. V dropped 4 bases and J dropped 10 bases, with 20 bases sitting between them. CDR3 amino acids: CSAKGGGQEAQYF. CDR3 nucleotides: TGCAGTGCTAAAGGGGGGGGCCAAGAGGCCCAGTACTTC.

CDR3 nucleotide sequence: TGCGCCAGCACTATGACTATCGCGGGGGGCCTAGCAGATACGCAGTATTTT. Protein product: CASTMTIAGGLADTQYF. The J gene is TRBJ2-3, the V gene TRBV5-1; 8 bases line up with TRBD2. CDR1 and CDR2 from the germline V gene are SGHRS and YFSETQ. The V and J ends lost 6 bases and 4 bases, in that order; junction bases with no gene match: 16. CDR3 length: 17 residues. The whole variable domain, filled in from reference TRBV5-1 and TRBJ2-3, reads KAGVTQTPRYLIKTRGQQVTLSCSPISGHRSVSWYQQTPGQGLQFLFEYFSETQRNKGNFPGRFSGRQFSNSRSEMNVSTLELGDSALYLCASTMTIAGGLADTQYFGPGTRLTVL.

In DNA, the CDR3 is TGTGCCAGCAGTTTAACGGGGGGGGCCGTCCATACGCAGTATTTT. Protein sequence: CASSLTGGAVHTQYF. This chain connects TRBV12-3 or TRBV12-4 to TRBJ2-3; 8 bases are shared with TRBD2. There are 15 residues in the CDR3. J gave up 7 bases and V 2 bases, and 8 bases lay outside the gene matches.